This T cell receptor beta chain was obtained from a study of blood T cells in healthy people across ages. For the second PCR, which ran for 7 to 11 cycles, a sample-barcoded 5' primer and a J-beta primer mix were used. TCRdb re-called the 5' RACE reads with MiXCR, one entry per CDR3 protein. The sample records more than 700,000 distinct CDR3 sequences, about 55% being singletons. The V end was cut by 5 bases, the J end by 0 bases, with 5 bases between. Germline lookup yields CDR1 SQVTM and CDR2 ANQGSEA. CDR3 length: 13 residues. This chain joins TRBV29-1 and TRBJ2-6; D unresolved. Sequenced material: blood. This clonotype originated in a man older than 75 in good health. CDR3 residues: CSVWGSGANVLTF. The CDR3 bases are TGCAGCGTTTGGGGCTCTGGGGCCAACGTCCTGACTTTC.